These 23 T cell receptor beta chains were sequenced from one sample in a study of identical twins. MiXCR was run by TCRdb on the 5' RACE reads, yielding one entry per CDR3 protein. Among fewer than 550,000 distinct CDR3 sequences listed, roughly an eighth were seen once. The data also belong to a second study, concerning yellow fever vaccine responses in identical twins.

Sequenced input: CD4+ T cells sorted from blood. The receptors were sampled from a woman younger than 30 in good health.

This clonotype turned up a few times. This chain joins TRBV6-4 and TRBJ2-7; 10 bases are a match to TRBD2. Germline CDR1 and CDR2: MRHNA and SNTAGT. The CDR3 covers 16 residues. Trimming at V came to 0 bases and at J to 3 bases, leaving 5 bases not matched to a gene. The DNA for the CDR3 is TGTGCCAGCAGTGACTCAGCGGGGGGGCCGAGCTACGAGCAGTACTTC. Amino acid sequence: CASSDSAGGPSYEQYF.

The V and J genes are TRBV18 and TRBJ2-7; TRBD1 matches at 7 bases. This CDR3 region has 15 residues. Trimming removed 5 bases from V and 0 bases from J; junction bases left unmatched: 7. CDR1 and CDR2 from the germline V gene are KGHSH and LQKENI. The CDR3 sequence is CASSEQGSSSYEQYF. The CDR3 nucleotides read TGTGCCAGCTCAGAACAGGGGTCCAGCTCCTACGAGCAGTACTTC.

Comments on this clonotype: At one end the junction does not follow the germline gene, possibly because of a read error. The chain links TRBV5-1 to TRBJ2-2; 9 bases align to TRBD2. CDR3 length: 16 residues. Germline loops: CDR1 SGHRS, CDR2 YFSETQ. The chain's CDR3 is CDSSAELAGNTGELFF. The CDR3, as DNA: TGCGACAGCAGCGCGGAACTAGCGGGGAACACCGGGGAGCTGTTTTTT.

This chain uses TRBV9 with TRBJ1-6; D is uncertain. This CDR3 has 16 amino acids. CDR1 SGDLS and CDR2 YYNGEE come from the germline V gene. The ends were cut back, 0 bases at V and 6 bases at J, with 13 bases in the middle. In nucleotides, the CDR3 is TGTGCCAGCAGCGTAGGGAGTTCAGGTGGTAATTCACCCCTCCACTTT. As protein: CASSVGSSGGNSPLHF.

This clonotype was seen repeatedly, ten times or more. The chain is built from TRBV10-3 and TRBJ2-1, with 7 bases that match TRBD2. The CDR3 is 18 residues long. CDR1 and CDR2 (germline): ENHRY, SYGVKD. J was trimmed by 0 bases and V by 0 bases; bases with no gene match: 8. This CDR3 reads CAISESSRGGSSYNEQFF. The CDR3 DNA sequence: TGTGCCATCAGTGAGTCGTCACGGGGAGGGAGCTCCTACAATGAGCAGTTCTTC.

This clonotype was observed many times. The J gene is TRBJ1-2, the V gene TRBV6-1, with TRBD1 identical over 8 bases. CDR1 is MNHNS, CDR2 SASEGT, per germline. CDR3 length: 13 amino acids. The V and J ends lost 5 bases and 2 bases, in that order; junction bases with no gene match: 1. The CDR3 here is CASSRTGNYGYTF. CDR3 sequence (DNA): TGTGCCAGCAGTCGGACAGGGAACTATGGCTACACCTTC.

This clonotype was seen repeatedly, ten times or more. CDR3 sequence: CASSSRTSGGWYSYNEQFF. The CDR3 DNA sequence: TGTGCCAGCAGTTCGCGGACTAGCGGGGGGTGGTACTCCTACAATGAGCAGTTCTTC. The rearrangement uses TRBV27 and TRBJ2-1; 14 bases match TRBD2. From germline, CDR1 is MNHEY and CDR2 SMNVEV (reference sequence). Trimming at V came to 4 bases and at J to 0 bases, leaving 8 bases not matched to a gene. CDR3 length: 19 amino acids.

The chain has TRBV7-2 and TRBJ2-2; D may be TRBD1 or TRBD2 (6 bases each). CDR3 size: 16 residues. CDR1 is SGHTA and CDR2 is FQGNSA in the germline V gene. V gave up 3 bases and J gave up 2 bases, with 13 bases separating them. CDR3 region: CASSFRGALNTGELFF. The CDR3 DNA sequence: TGTGCCAGCAGCTTTAGGGGGGCACTTAACACCGGGGAGCTGTTTTTT.

The chain links TRBV12-3 or TRBV12-4 to TRBJ2-7; D is possibly TRBD1 (6 bases). V was trimmed by 3 bases and J by 10 bases, leaving 10 bases between them. This CDR3 region has 11 residues. The CDR3 DNA is TGTGCCAGCAGTTTCAGGGGAAAACAGTACTTC. Translation: CASSFRGKQYF.

This clonotype was seen more than once but under ten times. The genes are TRBV29-1 and TRBJ2-3, with 9 bases matching TRBD2. The germline V gene encodes CDR1 SQVTM and CDR2 ANQGSEA. The CDR3 extends over 15 amino acids. The trim removed 4 bases at V and 1 base at J, leaving 6 bases unmatched. The CDR3 here is CSVGGLAGRTDTQYF. The DNA of the CDR3 is TGCAGCGTTGGGGGGCTAGCGGGGCGCACAGATACGCAGTATTTT.

This clonotype occurred a few times. The chain employs TRBV11-3 and TRBJ2-3; no clear D. Germline values: CDR1 SGHNT, CDR2 YENEEA. The CDR3 has 14 amino acids. The V end lost 0 bases, the J end lost 6 bases, and 10 bases lay between the germline ends. The CDR3 nucleotides read TGTGCCAGCAGCTTAGATCGGATGGGGGATACGCAGTATTTT. This gives the protein CASSLDRMGDTQYF.

This clonotype showed up just a few times. V and J are TRBV3-1 and TRBJ2-1, with TRBD1 matching over 11 bases. The length of the CDR3 is 14 residues. V was pared by 6 bases and J by 9 bases, with 7 bases of the junction left unmatched. Per the germline V gene, CDR1 is LGHDT and CDR2 is YNNKEL (reference sequence). CDR3 sequence: CASRHGQGAGEQFF. Written as DNA, the CDR3 is TGTGCCAGCAGACATGGACAGGGGGCTGGTGAGCAGTTCTTC.

V gene TRBV28 combines with J gene TRBJ1-5; D ambiguous. The CDR3 runs 15 residues. The ends were cut back, 2 bases at V and 6 bases at J, with 14 bases in the middle. CDR1 is MDHEN, CDR2 SYDVKM, per germline. CDR3 DNA sequence: TGTGCCAGCAGTTTAGTGGGAGGAGGCGGTCAGCCCCAGCATTTT. This gives the protein CASSLVGGGGQPQHF.

The chain couples TRBV20-1 to TRBJ2-3; D perhaps matches TRBD2 (6 bases). This CDR3 has 15 residues. Per germline, CDR1 DFQATT and CDR2 SNEGSKA (reference sequence). V dropped 1 base and J dropped 2 bases, with 13 bases sitting between them. The CDR3 DNA is TGCAGTGCTAGAGTTAGGGCTAGCGCCACAGATACGCAGTATTTT. Translated: CSARVRASATDTQYF.

In DNA form, the CDR3 reads TGTGCCAGCACCCGAGAGCTCTCTGGGGCCAACGTCCTGACTTTC. Residues: CASTRELSGANVLTF. The chain couples TRBV11-2 to TRBJ2-6; D uncertain. V lost 7 bases to trimming and J lost 0 bases, with 10 bases between them. The CDR3 consists of 15 residues. Germline V gene sequence: CDR1 SGHAT, CDR2 FQNNGV.

The chain recombines TRBV10-2 with TRBJ2-2, with D unresolved. V was shortened by 4 bases and J by 6 bases, with 9 bases between the two germline ends. CDR1 WSHSY and CDR2 SAAADI come from the germline V gene. This CDR3 has 13 residues. CDR3 loop: CASSVTEAGELFF. CDR3 DNA sequence: TGCGCCAGCAGTGTAACCGAGGCCGGGGAGCTGTTTTTT.

This clonotype has more than one count but fewer than ten. The V and J genes are TRBV9 and TRBJ2-5, with 15 bases that match TRBD2. J lost 5 bases, V lost 3 bases, and 2 bases had no gene match. CDR3 length: 15 residues. Germline V gene data show CDR1 as SGDLS and CDR2 as YYNGEE. In nucleotides, the CDR3 is TGTGCCAGCAGCGAGGGGACTAGCGGGGGGGAGACCCAGTACTTC. It is translated as CASSEGTSGGETQYF.

This CDR3 reads CASRLDSKNEKLFF. The CDR3 region has the DNA TGTGCCAGCAGACTGGACAGTAAAAATGAAAAACTGTTTTTT. This sequence joins TRBV2 and TRBJ1-4, with D possibly being TRBD1 (6 bases). Trimming took off 6 bases at V and 5 bases at J, with 13 bases between the two ends. CDR3 length equals 14 residues. Germline V gene lookup returns CDR1 SNHLY and CDR2 FYNNEI.

This clonotype was found a few times. The chain is built from TRBV11-2 and TRBJ2-1, with D maybe TRBD2 (5 bases). V gave up 1 base and J gave up 2 bases, with 18 bases separating them. Germline V gene data show CDR1 as SGHAT and CDR2 as FQNNGV. This CDR3 is built from 18 residues. The CDR3 loop is CASSLVRLGANPYNEQFF. The CDR3 region has the DNA TGTGCCAGCAGCTTAGTAAGGCTGGGAGCGAACCCCTACAATGAGCAGTTCTTC.

This clonotype has just a few counts. The CDR3 DNA reads TGTGCCAGCAGTGAATCTAATTCAAATCAGCCCCAGCATTTT. The encoded protein is CASSESNSNQPQHF. The chain carries TRBV25-1 and TRBJ1-5; D gene uncertain. This CDR3 region has 14 residues. V was shortened by 1 base and J by 4 bases, with 8 bases between the two germline ends. Germline V gene sequence: CDR1 MGHDK, CDR2 SYGVNS. The whole variable domain, filled in from reference TRBV25-1 and TRBJ1-5, reads EADIYQTPRYLVIGTGKKITLECSQTMGHDKMYWYQQDPGMELHLIHYSYGVNSTEKGDLSSESTVSRIRTEHFPLTLESARPSHTSQYLCASSESNSNQPQHFGDGTRLSIL.

The chain has TRBV23-1 and TRBJ2-2; no clear D. TRBV23-1 is an ORF, with its function uncertain. The germline V and J ends were trimmed by 1 base and 0 bases, with 12 bases remaining between them. The CDR3 totals 17 residues. The CDR3 nucleotides are TGCGCCAGCAGTCAATTTTGTGAGCTATCGAACACCGGGGAGCTGTTTTTT. This gives the protein CASSQFCELSNTGELFF.

This chain links TRBV6-2 or TRBV6-3 with TRBJ2-1; D gene uncertain. CDR3 size: 14 residues. Trimming cost V 2 bases and J 0 bases, with 5 bases left between them. CDR1 MNHEY and CDR2 SVGEGT come from the germline V gene. The CDR3 region is CASSYRVSYNEQFF. The CDR3 DNA is TGTGCCAGCAGTTACAGGGTCTCCTACAATGAGCAGTTCTTC.

J is TRBJ1-1 and V is TRBV5-1; D unclear. CDR1 is SGHRS and CDR2 is YFSETQ in the germline V gene. The V and J ends lost 3 bases and 4 bases respectively, with 13 bases between them. The CDR3 has 14 residues. The CDR3: CASSYTGWGTEAFF. Here the CDR3 DNA reads TGCGCCAGCAGCTACACGGGCTGGGGCACTGAAGCTTTCTTT.